This TCR beta chain was retrieved from a study of blood T cell repertoires in COVID-19. Study details: PBMCs, B-cell-depleted T cells, or T cells were the source of the cDNA or gDNA that made up the material.

Original analysis: Estimates of nucleated cell counts were drawn from the amplification of reference gene primers. The protocol was immunoSEQ multiplex PCR, while the TCRdb copy is restricted to in-frame clones and leaves out a portion. That table supplies the V and J calls and clone size; D and trimming were determined from the DNA. The sample has 430,000 or so clones; 80% to 90% are singletons. The junction had 6 bases not matched to a gene; V was cut back by 5 bases and J by 4 bases. CDR1 and CDR2 from the germline V gene are WSHSY and SAAADI. This CDR3 is 15 amino acids long. Sequenced input: peripheral blood. This receptor was identified in a man younger than 35 with COVID-19, enrolled during active disease. The genes are TRBV10-2 and TRBJ1-5, with 9 bases identical to TRBD1. The CDR3 reads CASSWGQGTNQPQHF. As DNA, the CDR3 is TGCGCCAGCAGTTGGGGACAGGGCACGAATCAGCCCCAGCATTTT.